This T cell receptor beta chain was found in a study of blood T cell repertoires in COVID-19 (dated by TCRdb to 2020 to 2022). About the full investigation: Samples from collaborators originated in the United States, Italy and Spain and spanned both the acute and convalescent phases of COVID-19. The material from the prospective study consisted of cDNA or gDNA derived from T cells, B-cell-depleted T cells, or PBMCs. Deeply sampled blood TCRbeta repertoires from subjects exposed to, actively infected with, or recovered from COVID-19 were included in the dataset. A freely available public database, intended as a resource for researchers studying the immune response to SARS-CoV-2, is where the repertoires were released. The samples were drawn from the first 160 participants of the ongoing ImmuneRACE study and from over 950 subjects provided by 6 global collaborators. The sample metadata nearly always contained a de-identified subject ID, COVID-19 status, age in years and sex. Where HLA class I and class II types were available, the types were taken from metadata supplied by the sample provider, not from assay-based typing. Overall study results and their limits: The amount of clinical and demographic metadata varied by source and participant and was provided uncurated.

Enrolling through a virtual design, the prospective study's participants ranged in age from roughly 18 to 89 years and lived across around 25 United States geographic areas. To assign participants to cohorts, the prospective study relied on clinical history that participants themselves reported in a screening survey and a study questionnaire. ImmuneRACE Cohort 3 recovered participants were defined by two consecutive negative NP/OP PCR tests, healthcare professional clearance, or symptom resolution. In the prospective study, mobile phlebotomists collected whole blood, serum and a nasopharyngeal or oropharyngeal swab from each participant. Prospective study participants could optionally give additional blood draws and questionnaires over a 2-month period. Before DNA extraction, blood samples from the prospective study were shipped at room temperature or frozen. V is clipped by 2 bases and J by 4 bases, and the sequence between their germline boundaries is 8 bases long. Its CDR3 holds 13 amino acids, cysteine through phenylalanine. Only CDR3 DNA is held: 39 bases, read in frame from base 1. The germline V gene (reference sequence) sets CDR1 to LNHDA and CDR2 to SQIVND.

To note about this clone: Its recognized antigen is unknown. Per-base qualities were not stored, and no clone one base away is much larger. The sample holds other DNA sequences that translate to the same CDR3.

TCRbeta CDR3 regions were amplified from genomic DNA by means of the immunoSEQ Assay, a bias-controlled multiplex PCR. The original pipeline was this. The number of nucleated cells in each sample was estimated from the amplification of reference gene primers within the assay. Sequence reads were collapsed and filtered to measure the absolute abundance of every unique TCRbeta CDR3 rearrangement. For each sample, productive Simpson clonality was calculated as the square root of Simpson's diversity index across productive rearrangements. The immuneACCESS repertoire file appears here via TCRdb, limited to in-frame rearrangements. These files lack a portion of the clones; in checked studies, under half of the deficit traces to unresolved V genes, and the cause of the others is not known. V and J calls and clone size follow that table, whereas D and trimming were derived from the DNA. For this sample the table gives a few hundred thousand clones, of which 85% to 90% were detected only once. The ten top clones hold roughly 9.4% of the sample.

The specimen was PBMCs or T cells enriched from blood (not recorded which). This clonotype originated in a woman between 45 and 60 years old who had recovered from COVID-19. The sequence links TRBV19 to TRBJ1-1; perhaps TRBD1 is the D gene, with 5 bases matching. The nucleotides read TGTGCCAGTAGTATACAGGGAGGCACTGAAGCTTTCTTT. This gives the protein CASSIQGGTEAFF.